The present T cell receptor beta chain was sequenced within a study of post-analysis software for immune sequencing data. Germline V gives CDR1 SGHRS, CDR2 YFSETQ. The J segment lost 4 bases and the V segment lost 3 bases, leaving 5 bases of the junction unmatched. The CDR3 spans 14 residues. Each TCR beta cDNA library carried unique molecular identifiers. TCRdb itself ran the PCR reads through MiXCR, one entry per CDR3 protein. In the table there are about 160,000 distinct CDR3 sequences, approximately 35% of which are singletons. The sequence was obtained from a girl aged 10 to 17 with multiple sclerosis. The sequencing here drew on blood, taken after autologous hematopoietic stem cell transplantation. V usage is TRBV5-1 and J usage is TRBJ2-3, with 7 bases that match TRBD1. This CDR3 reads CASSWFQGADTQYF. The CDR3 coding sequence is TGCGCCAGCAGCTGGTTCCAGGGGGCAGATACGCAGTATTTT.